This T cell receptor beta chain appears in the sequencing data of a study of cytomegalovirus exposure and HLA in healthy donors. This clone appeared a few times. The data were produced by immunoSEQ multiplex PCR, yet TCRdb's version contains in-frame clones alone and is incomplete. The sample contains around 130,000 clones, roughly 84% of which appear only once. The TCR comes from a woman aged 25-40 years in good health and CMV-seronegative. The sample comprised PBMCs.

CDR3 loop: CASTQSYNYGYTF. The CDR3 DNA follows: TGTGCCAGCACCCAGTCTTACAACTATGGCTACACCTTC. This chain joins TRBV28 and TRBJ1-2, with no clear D. CDR1 and CDR2 (germline): MDHEN, SYDVKM. V dropped 7 bases and J dropped 2 bases, with 11 bases sitting between them. CDR3 size: 13 residues.